This T cell receptor beta chain was observed in a study of T cells after yellow fever vaccination. This clonotype was detected ten times or more. MiXCR, run by TCRdb on the 5' RACE reads, gives a single entry per CDR3 protein. Here the sample spans 150,000 or so distinct CDR3 sequences, roughly 6.7% being singletons. Trimming stripped 1 base from V and 5 bases from J, with 22 bases between. There are 18 residues in the CDR3. Germline values: CDR1 SGHKS, CDR2 YYEKEE (reference sequence). Sample: CD4+ T cells sorted from PBMCs, taken 10 days after the yellow fever booster vaccination. The chain has TRBV5-5 and TRBJ2-1; TRBD2 is a possible D gene (6 bases). This sequence was found in a man aged 25 to 40 who received the YFV17D yellow fever vaccine. CDR3 residues: CASSLIRDGRGDDNEQFF. Written as DNA, the CDR3 is TGTGCCAGCAGCTTGATCCGGGACGGCCGCGGGGACGACAATGAGCAGTTCTTC.